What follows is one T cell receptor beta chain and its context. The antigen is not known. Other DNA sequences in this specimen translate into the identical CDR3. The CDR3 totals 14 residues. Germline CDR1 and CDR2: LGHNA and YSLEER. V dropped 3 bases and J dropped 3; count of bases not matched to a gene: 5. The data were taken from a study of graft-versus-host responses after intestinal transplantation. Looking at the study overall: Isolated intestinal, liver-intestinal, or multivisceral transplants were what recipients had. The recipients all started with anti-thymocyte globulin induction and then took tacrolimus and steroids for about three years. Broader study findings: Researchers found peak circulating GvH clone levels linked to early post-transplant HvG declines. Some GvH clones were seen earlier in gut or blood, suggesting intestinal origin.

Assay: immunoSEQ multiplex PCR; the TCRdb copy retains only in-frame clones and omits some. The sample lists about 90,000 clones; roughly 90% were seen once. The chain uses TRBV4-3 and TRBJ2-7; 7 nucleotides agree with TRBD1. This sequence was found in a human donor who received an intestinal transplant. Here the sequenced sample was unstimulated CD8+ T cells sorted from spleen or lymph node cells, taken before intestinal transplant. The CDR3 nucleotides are TGCGCCAGCAGCCAGGGCACAGGGGACTACGAGCAGTACTTC. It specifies CASSQGTGDYEQYF.